Detailed here is one T cell receptor (beta chain). The antigen is unknown. Amplified regions were TCR beta CDR3 sequences from RNA transcripts. The TCR CDR3 first-round RT-PCR relied on the HTBI primer set. TCRdb reprocessed the multiplex PCR reads with MiXCR, giving one entry per CDR3 protein. The sample holds around 360,000 distinct CDR3 sequences, about 16% seen once. The CDR3 totals 16 residues. The V end lost 4 bases, the J end lost 0 bases, and 13 bases lay between the germline ends. From germline, CDR1 is SGHVS and CDR2 FQNEAQ. The data were taken from a study of T cells in Graves' hyperthyroidism and ophthalmopathy. Study-wide points: Blood also carried most thyroid clonotypes expanded above 0.001.

Material for sequencing was blood. This chain links TRBV7-8 with TRBJ2-4; D is perhaps TRBD2 (5 bases). This sequence originates from a woman aged 55-75 years with Graves' ophthalmopathy. CDR3 sequence: CASSSERRVAKNIQYF. CDR3 coding DNA: TGTGCCAGCAGCTCGGAGCGGAGAGTAGCCAAAAACATTCAGTACTTC.